Listed below are T cell receptor beta chains from one sample, sequenced in a study of PD-1 blockade in classical Hodgkin lymphoma. The protocol was immunoSEQ multiplex PCR, while the TCRdb copy is restricted to in-frame clones and leaves out a portion. This table has tens of thousands of clones, roughly 88% appearing once. The sequencing sample was made of peripheral blood mononuclear cells (PBMCs). Receptors were obtained from a human donor with classical Hodgkin lymphoma. The CDR3 runs from the conserved cysteine through the conserved F or W. D genes are given only for firm matches. Size is omitted from some rows. Given values are once, few, many or a class for expanded clones.

- TRBJ2-1 TRBV5-1 - TGCGCCAGCAGCCCTACCCCAGGACTGTCGTATTACAATGAGCAGTTCTTC CASSPTPGLSYYNEQFF
few TRBJ1-5 TRBV19 - TGTGCCAGTAGTATAGGACGCAATAGCAATCAGCCCCAGCATTTT CASSIGRNSNQPQHF
- TRBJ2-1 TRBV5-1 - TGCGCCAGCAGCTTGGCGGGAGACCATTCTAATGAGCAGTTCTTC CASSLAGDHSNEQFF
- TRBJ1-1 TRBV7-2 TRBD1 TGTGCCAGCATCGGGGACAGGGTAATGAACACTGAAGCTTTCTTT CASIGDRVMNTEAFF
- TRBJ2-1 TRBV2 TRBD2 TGTGCCAGCACCTTAGCGGGAGTGGGAAATGAGCAGTTCTTC CASTLAGVGNEQFF
- TRBJ2-7 TRBV28 TRBD1 TGTGCCAGCAGTAGGACAGGGCTGGATGAGCAGTACTTC CASSRTGLDEQYF
- TRBJ2-1 TRBV30 TRBD2 TGTGCCTGGAGTCAAGTGGGAGGGGTTGAGCAGTTCTTC CAWSQVGGVEQFF
- TRBJ1-1 TRBV5-1 TRBD1 TGCGCCAGCAGCCGGCCCGGCGGACAGGGTGTTCGGACTGAAGCTTTCTTT CASSRPGGQGVRTEAFF
- TRBJ2-7 TRBV6-4 - TGTGCCAGCAATTGGACCCGAGGAGACGAGCAGTACTTC CASNWTRGDEQYF
- TRBJ2-1 TRBV5-1 TRBD2 TGCGCCAGCTACCTAGCGGGAGGATACAATGAGCAGTTCTTC CASYLAGGYNEQFF
once TRBJ1-2 TRBV6-6 TRBD1 TGTGCCAGCAGTCACCGGGACAGGGATTTGGGCACCTTC CASSHRDRDLGTF
- TRBJ2-7 TRBV28 TRBD1 TGTGCCAGCAGTTTGTTATTCGGGACAGGGGGGTCCTACGAGCAGTACTTC CASSLLFGTGGSYEQYF
once TRBJ2-3 TRBV5-8 - TGTGCCAGCATCGCACCGGGGGATACGCAGTATTTT CASIAPGDTQYF
- TRBJ1-4 TRBV28 TRBD1 TGTGCCAGCAGTCTCCATTCGACAGGGGGCAATGAAAAACTGTTTTTT CASSLHSTGGNEKLFF
- TRBJ1-3 TRBV19 - TGTGCCAGTAGTATCATTTTCTTTGAGAACACCATATATTTT CASSIIFFENTIYF
- TRBJ2-7 TRBV5-6 - TGTGCCAGCAGCTTGATCTGGCAGAACTCCTACGAGCAGTACTTC CASSLIWQNSYEQYF
- TRBJ2-5 TRBV2 - TGTGCCAGCAGTGAAGTAAGGGGAACCGGCCAAGAGACCCAGTACTTC CASSEVRGTGQETQYF